The entry that follows covers one T cell receptor beta chain sequence. The sample originates from a study of blood T cell repertoires in COVID-19. Whole-study context: Sample material is recorded as cDNA or gDNA derived from T cells, B-cell-depleted T cells, or PBMCs.

Sequenced by immunoSEQ multiplex PCR; TCRdb stores in-frame clones only, minus some. The sample has tens of thousands of clones, roughly 82% seen once. This CDR3 is 18 amino acids long. Trimming shortened V by 0 bases and J by 7 bases, and 22 bases separated the two germline ends. In germline, CDR1 is LGHNT, CDR2 FRNRAP. The TCR sequence derives from a human donor in a cohort sampled during active COVID-19. What was sequenced was peripheral blood. V and J are TRBV12-5 and TRBJ1-5; the D gene is possibly TRBD1 (5 bases). The CDR3 DNA reads as TGTGCTAGTGGTTTGGTTGCGGGTGGATGGGGGGTCAGGCAGCCCCAGCATTTT. This sequence encodes CASGLVAGGWGVRQPQHF.